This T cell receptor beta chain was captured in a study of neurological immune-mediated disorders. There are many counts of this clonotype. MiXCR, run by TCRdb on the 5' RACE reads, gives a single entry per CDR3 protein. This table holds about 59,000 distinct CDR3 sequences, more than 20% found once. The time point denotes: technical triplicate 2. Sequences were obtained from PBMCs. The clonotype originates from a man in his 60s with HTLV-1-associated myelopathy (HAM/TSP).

The CDR3 region is CASSWGQGLYEQYF. For the CDR3, the DNA is TGTGCCAGCAGCTGGGGGCAGGGCCTCTACGAGCAGTACTTC. The chain employs TRBV7-2 and TRBJ2-7, with a possible D match to TRBD1 (6 bases). V lost 4 bases to trimming and J lost 3 bases, with 13 bases between them. Germline CDR1 SGHTA, CDR2 FQGNSA. The CDR3 has 14 amino acids.